These 5 T cell receptor beta chains share one sample of origin, sequenced in a study of cytomegalovirus exposure and HLA in healthy donors. Both 60 Vbeta primers and 13 Jbeta primers went into the PCR. Assay used: immunoSEQ multiplex PCR; TCRdb lists only in-frame clones, some missing. This table holds 200,000 to 250,000 clones, 60% to 80% found once. The sample comprised PBMCs. These receptor sequences come from a woman in her thirties in good health and CMV-seronegative.

V is TRBV2 and J is TRBJ2-3, with 11 nucleotides matching TRBD2. The CDR3 totals 15 residues. From germline, CDR1 is SNHLY and CDR2 FYNNEI. Trimming at V came to 5 bases and at J to 2 bases, leaving 3 bases not matched to a gene. The CDR3 DNA sequence: TGTGCCAGCAGTACTAGCGGGAGCACCACAGATACGCAGTATTTT. Translation: CASSTSGSTTDTQYF.

J is TRBJ2-7 and V is TRBV6-6; 7 bases map to TRBD2. Germline V gene sequence: CDR1 MNHNY, CDR2 SVGAGI (reference sequence). After removal of 6 bases from V and 3 bases from J, the junction contained 8 bases not matched to a gene. This CDR3 spans 14 amino acids. Here the CDR3 reads CASSGGTRGYEQYF. CDR3 DNA: TGTGCCAGCAGCGGGGGGACTCGAGGCTACGAGCAGTACTTC.

The sample holds a few counts of this clone. J is TRBJ2-3 and V is TRBV30, with 8 bases lining up with TRBD2. The junction had 8 bases not matched to a gene; V was cut back by 0 bases and J by 3 bases. This CDR3 region has 16 residues. The germline gives CDR1 GTSNPN, CDR2 SVGIG (reference sequence). The CDR3 bases are TGTGCCTGGAGTGTACTTAGCGGGATTAGTACAGATACGCAGTATTTT. It codes for CAWSVLSGISTDTQYF.

The chain has TRBV14 and TRBJ2-7, with TRBD2 as a possible D gene (7 bases). This CDR3 spans 16 amino acids. V lost 0 bases to trimming and J lost 2 bases, with 14 bases between them. Per germline, CDR1 SGHDN and CDR2 FVKESK. The CDR3 DNA is TGTGCCAGCAGCCAAGAATGGCGGGGGCCCCCCTACGAGCAGTACTTC. Translation gives CASSQEWRGPPYEQYF.

The chain employs TRBV7-9 and TRBJ2-2, with 7 bases fitting TRBD2. CDR3 size: 16 residues. The germline gives CDR1 SEHNR, CDR2 FQNEAQ (reference sequence). The J segment lost 8 bases and the V segment lost 0 bases, leaving 9 bases of the junction unmatched. The CDR3 coding sequence is TGTGCCAGCAGCTTAGCGTCACTAGCGAGCGCGGGGGAGCTGTTTTTT. Protein: CASSLASLASAGELFF.